This T cell receptor (beta chain) was recorded in a study of T cell responses to AZD1222 COVID-19 vaccine. General study results and limits: Most donors were white British, females outnumbered males, and clonal diversity was possibly underestimated.

This CDR3 has 14 residues. Germline lookup yields CDR1 SGHTA and CDR2 FQGTGA. The V segment lost 5 bases and the J segment 6 bases; nucleotides outside the gene matches: 9. In the case of this clone: Its antigen is not identified.

The table came from immunoSEQ multiplex PCR; TCRdb's copy has only in-frame clones and leaves some out. In the table there are about 110,000 clones, approximately 89% of which are singletons. The receptor's source is an adult in good health. Material: peripheral blood, obtained on day 0 of MenACWY control vaccination. The chain links TRBV7-3 to TRBJ1-1; 7 nucleotides agree with TRBD1. CDR3 loop: CASSPTTGLAEAFF. The CDR3, as DNA: TGTGCCAGCAGCCCCACGACAGGGTTGGCTGAAGCTTTCTTT.